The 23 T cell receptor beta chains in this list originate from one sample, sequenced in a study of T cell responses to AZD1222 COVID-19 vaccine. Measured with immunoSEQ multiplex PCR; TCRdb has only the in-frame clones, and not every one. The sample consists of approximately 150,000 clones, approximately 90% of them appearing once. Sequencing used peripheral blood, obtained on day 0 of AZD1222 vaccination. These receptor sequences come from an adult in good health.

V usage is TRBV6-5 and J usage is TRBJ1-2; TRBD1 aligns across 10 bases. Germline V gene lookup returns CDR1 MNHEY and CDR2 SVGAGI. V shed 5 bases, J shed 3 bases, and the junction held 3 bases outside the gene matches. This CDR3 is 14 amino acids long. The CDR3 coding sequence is TGTGCCAGCAGTACCGGACAGGGGGACTATGGCTACACCTTC. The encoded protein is CASSTGQGDYGYTF.

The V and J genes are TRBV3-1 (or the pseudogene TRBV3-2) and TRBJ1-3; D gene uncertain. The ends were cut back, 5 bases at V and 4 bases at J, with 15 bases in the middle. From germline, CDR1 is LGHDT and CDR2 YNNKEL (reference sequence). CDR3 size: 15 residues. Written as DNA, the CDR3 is TGTGCCAGCAGCGGACCTTTCAAGGGAGGAAACACCATATATTTT. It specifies CASSGPFKGGNTIYF.

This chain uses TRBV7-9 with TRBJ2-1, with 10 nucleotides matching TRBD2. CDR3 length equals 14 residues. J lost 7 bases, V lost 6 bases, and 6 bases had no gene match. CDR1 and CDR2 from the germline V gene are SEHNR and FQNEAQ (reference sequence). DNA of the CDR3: TGTGCCAGCAGTCCTAGCGGGAGAGTTAATGAGCAGTTCTTC. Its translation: CASSPSGRVNEQFF.

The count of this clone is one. The CDR3 spells CASRNVAGGETQYF. The DNA for the CDR3 is TGTGCCAGTAGAAACGTAGCGGGTGGTGAGACCCAGTACTTC. This rearrangement joins TRBV19 to TRBJ2-5; 7 bases align to TRBD2. Germline CDR1 LNHDA, CDR2 SQIVND (reference sequence). The CDR3 loop spans 14 amino acids. Trimming took 6 bases from V and 5 from J; bases not matched to a gene: 9.

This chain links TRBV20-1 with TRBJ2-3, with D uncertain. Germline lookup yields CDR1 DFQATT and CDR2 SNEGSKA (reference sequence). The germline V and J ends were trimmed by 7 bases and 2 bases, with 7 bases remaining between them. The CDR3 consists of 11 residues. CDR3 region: CSGLYTDTQYF. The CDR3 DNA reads TGCAGTGGCTTATACACAGATACGCAGTATTTT.

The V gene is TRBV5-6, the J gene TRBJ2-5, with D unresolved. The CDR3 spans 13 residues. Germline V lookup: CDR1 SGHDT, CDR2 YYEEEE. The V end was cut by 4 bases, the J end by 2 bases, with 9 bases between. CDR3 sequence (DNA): TGTGCCAGCAGCCTCGACCCGCAAGAGACCCAGTACTTC. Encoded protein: CASSLDPQETQYF.

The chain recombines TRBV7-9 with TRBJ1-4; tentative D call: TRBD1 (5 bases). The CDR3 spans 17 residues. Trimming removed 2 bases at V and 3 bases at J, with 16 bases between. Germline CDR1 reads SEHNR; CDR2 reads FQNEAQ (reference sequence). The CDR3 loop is CASSLSPAGRANEKLFF. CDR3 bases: TGTGCCAGCAGCTTAAGTCCGGCGGGCAGGGCTAATGAAAAACTGTTTTTT.

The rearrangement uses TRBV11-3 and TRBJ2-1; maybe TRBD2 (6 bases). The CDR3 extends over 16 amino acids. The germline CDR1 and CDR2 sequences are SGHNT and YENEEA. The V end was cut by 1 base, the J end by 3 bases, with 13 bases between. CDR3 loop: CASSLGGLPNYNEQFF. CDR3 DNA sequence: TGTGCCAGCAGCTTAGGCGGACTACCAAACTACAATGAGCAGTTCTTC.

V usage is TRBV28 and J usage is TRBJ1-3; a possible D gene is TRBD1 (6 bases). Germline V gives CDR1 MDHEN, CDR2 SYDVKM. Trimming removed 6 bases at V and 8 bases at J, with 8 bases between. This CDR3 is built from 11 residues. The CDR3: CASRQGDTIYF. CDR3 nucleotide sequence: TGTGCCAGCAGACAGGGTGACACCATATATTTT.

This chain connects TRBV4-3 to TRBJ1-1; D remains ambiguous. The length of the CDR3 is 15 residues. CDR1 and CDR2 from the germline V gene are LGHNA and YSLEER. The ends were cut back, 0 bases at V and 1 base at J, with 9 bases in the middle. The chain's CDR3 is CASSQDRQSNTEAFF. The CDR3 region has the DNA TGCGCCAGCAGCCAAGATAGGCAGTCGAACACTGAAGCTTTCTTT.

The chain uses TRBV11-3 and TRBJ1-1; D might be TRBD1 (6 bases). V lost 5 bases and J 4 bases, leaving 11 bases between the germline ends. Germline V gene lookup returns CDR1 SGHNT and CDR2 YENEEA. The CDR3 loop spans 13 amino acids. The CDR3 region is CASSPRGSTEAFF. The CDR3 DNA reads TGTGCCAGCAGCCCCAGGGGTTCCACTGAAGCTTTCTTT.

CDR3 sequence reads: CASSIGTSGTQTQFF. The CDR3 bases are TGTGCCAGCAGCATCGGGACTAGCGGGACACAAACGCAGTTCTTC. V and J are TRBV7-8 and TRBJ2-1, with TRBD2 matching 13 bases. With 5 bases clipped from V and 12 bases from J, the junction kept 10 bases outside the gene matches. The length of the CDR3 is 15 residues. CDR1 SGHVS and CDR2 FQNEAQ come from the germline V gene.

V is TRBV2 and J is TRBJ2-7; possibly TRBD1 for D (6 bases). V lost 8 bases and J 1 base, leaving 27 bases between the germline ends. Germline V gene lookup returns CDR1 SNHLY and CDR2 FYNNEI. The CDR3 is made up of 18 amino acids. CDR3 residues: CASGSQGAFRIPSYEQYF. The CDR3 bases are TGTGCCAGCGGTTCACAGGGTGCCTTTAGAATTCCATCCTACGAGCAGTACTTC.

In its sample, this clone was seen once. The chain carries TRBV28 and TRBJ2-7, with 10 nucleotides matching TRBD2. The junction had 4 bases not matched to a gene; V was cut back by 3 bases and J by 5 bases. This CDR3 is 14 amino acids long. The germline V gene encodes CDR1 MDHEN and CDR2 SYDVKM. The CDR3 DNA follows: TGTGCCAGCAGTTTGGGTCTAGCGGGAGACGAGCAGTACTTC. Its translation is CASSLGLAGDEQYF. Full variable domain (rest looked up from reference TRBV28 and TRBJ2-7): DVKVTQSSRYLVKRTGEKVFLECVQDMDHENMFWYRQDPGLGLRLIYFSYDVKMKEKGDIPEGYSVSREKKERFSLILESASTNQTSMYLCASSLGLAGDEQYFGPGTRLTVT.

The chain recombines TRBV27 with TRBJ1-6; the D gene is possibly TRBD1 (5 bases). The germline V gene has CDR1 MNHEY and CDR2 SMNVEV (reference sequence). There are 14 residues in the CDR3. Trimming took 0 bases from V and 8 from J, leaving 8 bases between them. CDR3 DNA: TGTGCCAGCAGTTTATCTTGGGGCGATTCACCCCTCCACTTT. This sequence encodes CASSLSWGDSPLHF.

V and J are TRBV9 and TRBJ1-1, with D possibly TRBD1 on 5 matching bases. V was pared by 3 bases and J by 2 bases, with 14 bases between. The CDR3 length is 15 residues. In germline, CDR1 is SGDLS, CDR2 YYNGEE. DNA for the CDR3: TGTGCCAGCAGCGGAGGACTGGGGGTTAACACTGAAGCTTTCTTT. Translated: CASSGGLGVNTEAFF.

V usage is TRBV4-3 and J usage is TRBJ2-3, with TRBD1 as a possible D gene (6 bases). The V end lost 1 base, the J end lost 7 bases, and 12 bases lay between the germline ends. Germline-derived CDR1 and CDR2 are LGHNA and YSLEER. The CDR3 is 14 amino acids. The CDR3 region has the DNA TGCGCCAGCAGCCAAGTTACAGGGAAAAATACGCAGTATTTT. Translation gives CASSQVTGKNTQYF.

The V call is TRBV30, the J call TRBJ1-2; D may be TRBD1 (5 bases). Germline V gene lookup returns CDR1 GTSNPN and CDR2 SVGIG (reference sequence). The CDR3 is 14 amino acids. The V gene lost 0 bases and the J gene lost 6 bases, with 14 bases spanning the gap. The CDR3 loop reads CAWSVGGYHNGYTF. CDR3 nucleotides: TGTGCCTGGAGTGTGGGGGGGTATCATAATGGCTACACCTTC. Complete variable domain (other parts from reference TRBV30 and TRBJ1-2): SQTIHQWPATLVQPVGSPLSLECTVEGTSNPNLYWYRQAAGRGLQLLFYSVGIGQISSEVPQNLSASRPQDRQFILSSKKLLLSDSGFYLCAWSVGGYHNGYTFGSGTRLTVV.

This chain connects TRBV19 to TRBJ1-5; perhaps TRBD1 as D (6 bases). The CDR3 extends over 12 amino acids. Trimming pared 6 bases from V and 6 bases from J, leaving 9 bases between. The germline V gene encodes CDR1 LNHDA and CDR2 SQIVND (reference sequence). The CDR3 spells CASRQGGQPQHF. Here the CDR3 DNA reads TGTGCCAGTAGACAGGGAGGTCAGCCCCAGCATTTT. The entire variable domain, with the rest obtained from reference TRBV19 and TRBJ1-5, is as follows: DGGITQSPKYLFRKEGQNVTLSCEQNLNHDAMYWYRQDPGQGLRLIYYSQIVNDFQKGDIAEGYSVSREKKESFPLTVTSAQKNPTAFYLCASRQGGQPQHFGDGTRLSIL.

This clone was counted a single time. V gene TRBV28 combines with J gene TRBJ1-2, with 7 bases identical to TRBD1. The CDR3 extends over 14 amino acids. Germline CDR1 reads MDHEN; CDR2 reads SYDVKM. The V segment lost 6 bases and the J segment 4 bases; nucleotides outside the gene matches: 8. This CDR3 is CASSPGDSSYGYTF. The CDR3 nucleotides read TGTGCCAGCAGCCCGGGGGACAGCTCCTATGGCTACACCTTC.

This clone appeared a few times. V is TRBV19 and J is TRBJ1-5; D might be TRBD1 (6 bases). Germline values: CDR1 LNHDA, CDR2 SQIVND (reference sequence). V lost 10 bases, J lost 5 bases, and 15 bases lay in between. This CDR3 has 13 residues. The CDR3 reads CATRLTGYQPQHF. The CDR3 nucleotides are TGTGCCACCCGATTGACAGGCTATCAGCCCCAGCATTTT.

CDR3 DNA: TGTGCCAGCAGTCGCTCAGGGCAGATCTCTGGAAACACCATATATTTT. This translates into CASSRSGQISGNTIYF. The chain employs TRBV28 and TRBJ1-3, with a tentative D call TRBD1 (5 bases). Deletions cut 5 bases from V and 0 bases from J, with 14 bases between. The CDR3 spans 16 residues. Looked up from germline, CDR1 is MDHEN and CDR2 is SYDVKM.

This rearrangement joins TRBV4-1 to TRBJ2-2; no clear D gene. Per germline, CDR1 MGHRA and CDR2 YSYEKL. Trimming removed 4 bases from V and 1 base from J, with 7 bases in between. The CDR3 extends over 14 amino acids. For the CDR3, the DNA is TGCGCCAGCAGCCTAAGAATGAACACCGGGGAGCTGTTTTTT. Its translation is CASSLRMNTGELFF.